This passage covers 2 T cell receptor beta chains from one sample sequenced in a study of cytomegalovirus exposure and HLA in healthy donors. 13 Jbeta primers and 60 Vbeta primers were used for the PCR. Produced via immunoSEQ multiplex PCR; TCRdb's table is partial and in-frame only. The sample holds roughly 81,000 clones, approximately 79% seen once. The sample was PBMCs. Receptors were obtained from a man aged 30 to 45 in good health and CMV-seronegative.

This chain connects TRBV6-4 to TRBJ1-5; no clear D gene. CDR3 length: 13 residues. V was trimmed by 4 bases and J by 6 bases, leaving 10 bases between them. Germline lookup yields CDR1 MRHNA and CDR2 SNTAGT. The CDR3 bases are TGTGCCAGCAGTGTTGAGAATGGTCAGCCCCAGCATTTT. Protein: CASSVENGQPQHF.

The rearrangement joins TRBV5-4 to TRBJ2-7; D is possibly TRBD2 (6 bases). The V end was cut by 6 bases, the J end by 5 bases, with 15 bases between. Germline V CDR1 and CDR2: SGHNT, YYREEE (reference sequence). This CDR3 is built from 13 residues. The CDR3 nucleotides are TGTGCCAGCAAGAAAACGGGAGTGGACGAGCAGTACTTC. Translating gives CASKKTGVDEQYF.